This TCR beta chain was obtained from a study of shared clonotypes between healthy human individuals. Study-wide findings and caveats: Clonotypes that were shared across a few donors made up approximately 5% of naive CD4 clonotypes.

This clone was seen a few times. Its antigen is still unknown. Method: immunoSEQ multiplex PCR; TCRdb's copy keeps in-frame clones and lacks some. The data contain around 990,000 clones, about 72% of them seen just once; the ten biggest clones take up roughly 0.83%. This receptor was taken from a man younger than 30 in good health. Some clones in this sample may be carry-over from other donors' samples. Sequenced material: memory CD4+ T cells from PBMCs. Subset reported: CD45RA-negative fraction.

The CDR3 sequence: CASSLGTSGSREAFF. The DNA of the CDR3 is TGTGCCAGCAGCCTAGGGACCTCAGGGAGTAGGGAAGCTTTCTTT. The chain is built from TRBV7-9 and TRBJ1-1; D possibly corresponds to TRBD1 (5 bases). CDR3 length: 15 residues. Deletions cut 5 bases from V and 8 bases from J, with 21 bases between. CDR1 and CDR2 (germline): SEHNR, FQNEAQ (reference sequence).